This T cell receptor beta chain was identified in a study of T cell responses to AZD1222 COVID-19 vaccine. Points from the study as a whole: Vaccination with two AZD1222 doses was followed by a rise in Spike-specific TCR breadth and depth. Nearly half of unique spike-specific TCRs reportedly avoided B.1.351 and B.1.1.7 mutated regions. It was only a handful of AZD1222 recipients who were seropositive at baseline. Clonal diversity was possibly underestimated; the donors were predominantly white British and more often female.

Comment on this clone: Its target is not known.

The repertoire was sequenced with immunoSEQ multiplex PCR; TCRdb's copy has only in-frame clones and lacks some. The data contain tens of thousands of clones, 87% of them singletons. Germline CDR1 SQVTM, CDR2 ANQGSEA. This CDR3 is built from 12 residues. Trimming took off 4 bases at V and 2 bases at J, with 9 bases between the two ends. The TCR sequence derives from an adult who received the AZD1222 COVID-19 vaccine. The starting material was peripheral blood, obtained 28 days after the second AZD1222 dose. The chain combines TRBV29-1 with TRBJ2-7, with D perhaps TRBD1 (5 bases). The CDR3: CSVGRDPYEQYF. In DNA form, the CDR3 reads TGCAGCGTTGGCAGGGATCCCTACGAGCAGTACTTC.